This is a list of T cell receptor beta chains from one sample in a study of blood T cell repertoires in COVID-19. The method was immunoSEQ multiplex PCR; TCRdb's version includes in-frame clones alone and lacks a portion of them. Among 150,000 or so clones listed, around nine tenths were seen once. Sequenced input: peripheral blood. These receptors were taken from a man aged 55 to 70 with COVID-19, enrolled during active disease. Both conserved end residues are part of each CDR3. D genes are given only for firm matches. Not every row has a clone size; where given, it reads once, few, many or a size class.

j_call clone_size d_call v_call cdr3_length cdr3_nt cdr3_aa
TRBJ2-7 . TRBD2 TRBV11-3 17 TGTGCCAGCAGCTTAGTAATTGCTAGCGGGAAAGTCGCCGAGCAGTACTTC CASSLVIASGKVAEQYF
TRBJ2-1 . TRBD1 TRBV6-5 15 TGTGCCAGCAGCCGACAGGGAAATTCCTACAATGAGCAGTTCTTC CASSRQGNSYNEQFF
TRBJ1-2 . . TRBV28 12 TGTGCCAGCACCCAACCCGGGGATGGCTACACCTTC CASTQPGDGYTF
TRBJ2-5 . TRBD1 TRBV7-2 16 TGTGCCAGCAGCCGGGAAGAGACAGGGCTAGGTGAGACCCAGTACTTC CASSREETGLGETQYF
TRBJ1-2 . TRBD1 TRBV28 14 TGTGCCAGCAGGACACAGGGGGCTAACTATGGCTACACCTTC CASRTQGANYGYTF
TRBJ2-1 once TRBD2 TRBV19 17 TGTGCCAGTAGTTTTGGGACTAGCGGGACCCTGGGGAATGAGCAGTTCTTC CASSFGTSGTLGNEQFF
TRBJ1-5 once TRBD1 TRBV28 20 TGTGCCAGCAGTTCGATATACCAGGGGGCCTCTACGTATAGCAATCAGCCCCAGCATTTT CASSSIYQGASTYSNQPQHF
TRBJ1-5 many TRBD1 TRBV19 14 TGTGCCAGTACCTACAGGGGCGCTAATCAGCCCCAGCATTTT CASTYRGANQPQHF
TRBJ1-4 once . TRBV7-2 15 TGTGCCAGCAGTGTACAGCAATCAACTAATGAAAAACTGTTTTTT CASSVQQSTNEKLFF
TRBJ1-2 . TRBD1 TRBV28 14 TGTGCCAGCAGGGCAGGGGGCTTAGACTATGGCTACACCTTC CASRAGGLDYGYTF
TRBJ2-5 . TRBD1 TRBV9 16 TGTGCCAGCAGCCCTTCCGGGACAGGGGCTCAAGAGACCCAGTACTTC CASSPSGTGAQETQYF
TRBJ1-1 few . TRBV5-1 13 TGCGCCAGCAGCGGGGCGGGGGGCACTGAAGCTTTCTTT CASSGAGGTEAFF
TRBJ2-7 once TRBD2 TRBV24-1 11 TGTGCCACCAGTCGGGGAGGGAGACAGTACTTC CATSRGGRQYF
TRBJ2-2 . . TRBV4-3 14 TGCGCCAGCAGCCAAGGACAGGCTATGGGGGAGCTGTTTTTT CASSQGQAMGELFF
TRBJ1-2 . . TRBV5-1 15 TGCGCCAGCAGCTTGAGCGGGGGGGCGTATAATGGCTACACCTTC CASSLSGGAYNGYTF
TRBJ2-7 once TRBD2 TRBV10-2 14 TGCGCCAGCGGGCGGAGCGGGGGAGATGGCGAGCAGTACTTC CASGRSGGDGEQYF
TRBJ1-4 . . TRBV3-1/TRBV3-2 15 TGTGCCAGCAGCCAGGGTGGGGGGACGACGAAGAAACTGTTTTTT CASSQGGGTTKKLFF